What follows are 28 T cell receptor beta chains derived from one specimen sequenced in a study of blood T cell repertoires in COVID-19. Clones were read by immunoSEQ multiplex PCR, and TCRdb kept only the in-frame ones, dropping some. The data hold approximately 110,000 clones, with approximately 85% observed a single time. The sample taken for sequencing was peripheral blood. These receptors came from a human donor in a cohort sampled during active COVID-19.

The rearrangement links TRBV9 to TRBJ2-1, with D unresolved. Germline V lookup: CDR1 SGDLS, CDR2 YYNGEE. Trimming stripped 0 bases from V and 0 bases from J, with 7 bases between. This CDR3 spans 15 amino acids. This CDR3 reads CASSVERYSYNEQFF. In nucleotides, the CDR3 is TGTGCCAGCAGCGTAGAACGGTACTCCTACAATGAGCAGTTCTTC. The variable domain in full, with the rest retrieved from reference TRBV9 and TRBJ2-1, is DSGVTQTPKHLITATGQRVTLRCSPRSGDLSVYWYQQSLDQGLQFLIQYYNGEERAKGNILERFSAQQFPDLHSELNLSSLELGDSALYFCASSVERYSYNEQFFGPGTRLTVL.

The chain employs TRBV18 and TRBJ2-7; 8 bases are a match to TRBD1. Trimming at V came to 5 bases and at J to 6 bases, leaving 9 bases not matched to a gene. CDR1 and CDR2 (germline): KGHSH, LQKENI. This CDR3 is built from 14 residues. The CDR3 sequence: CASSGKTGESEQYF. Written as DNA, the CDR3 is TGTGCCAGCTCAGGAAAGACAGGGGAAAGCGAGCAGTACTTC.

The chain is built from TRBV9 and TRBJ2-1; a weak D match, TRBD2 (7 bases). Trimming took 4 bases from V and 2 from J, leaving 22 bases between them. The CDR3 has 18 amino acids. From germline, CDR1 is SGDLS and CDR2 YYNGEE. CDR3 protein: CASSLRRGGAEPYNEQFF. Written as DNA, the CDR3 is TGTGCCAGCAGCCTACGCCGTGGGGGGGCAGAACCCTACAATGAGCAGTTCTTC.

The chain links TRBV27 to TRBJ2-7; tentatively, D is TRBD2 (5 bases). The V and J ends lost 1 base and 4 bases respectively, with 14 bases between them. The germline gives CDR1 MNHEY, CDR2 SMNVEV (reference sequence). The CDR3 has 15 residues. CDR3 protein: CASSLWGAEPYEQYF. The CDR3 DNA is TGTGCCAGCAGTTTATGGGGAGCGGAGCCTTACGAGCAGTACTTC.

This clone was recorded many times. The chain links TRBV3-1 (or the pseudogene TRBV3-2) to TRBJ1-4; D not certain. V was cut by 4 bases and J by 7 bases, with 16 bases left in between. CDR1 and CDR2 from the germline V gene are LGHDT and YNNKEL (reference sequence). The CDR3 contains 15 residues. The CDR3 bases are TGTGCCAGCAGCCGAGGACCCGTCCGGGGTGAAAAACTGTTTTTT. This sequence encodes CASSRGPVRGEKLFF.

This clone has only one observation. The chain's CDR3 is CAWRREATDTQYF. The CDR3 DNA is TGTGCCTGGAGACGGGAGGCCACAGATACGCAGTATTTT. The chain combines TRBV30 with TRBJ2-3; 7 bases match TRBD2. Trimming cost V 3 bases and J 2 bases; bases outside gene matches: 2. The CDR3 is made up of 13 amino acids. Germline V gives CDR1 GTSNPN, CDR2 SVGIG (reference sequence).

V and J are TRBV7-2 and TRBJ1-6, with TRBD1 matching 9 bases. Looked up from germline, CDR1 is SGHTA and CDR2 is FQGNSA. This CDR3 has 15 residues. Trimming at V came to 3 bases and at J to 7 bases, leaving 4 bases not matched to a gene. In DNA, the CDR3 is TGTGCCAGCAGCTTTACCGGGACAGGGAATTCACCCCTCCACTTT. It is translated as CASSFTGTGNSPLHF.

The V gene is TRBV5-1, the J gene TRBJ1-3; no clear D gene. The ends were cut back, 0 bases at V and 4 bases at J, with 17 bases in the middle. The CDR3 is 17 amino acids. Per germline, CDR1 SGHRS and CDR2 YFSETQ. The CDR3 DNA sequence: TGCGCCAGCAGCTTGGGGCCGTCGGGAGCTCAGGGAAACACCATATATTTT. Translated: CASSLGPSGAQGNTIYF.

This clone was detected once. The chain is built from TRBV7-9 and TRBJ2-1; TRBD2 matches 9 bases. From germline, CDR1 is SEHNR and CDR2 FQNEAQ (reference sequence). This CDR3 region has 15 residues. With 1 base clipped from V and 10 bases from J, the junction kept 8 bases outside the gene matches. The CDR3 bases are TGTGCCAGCAGCTTAGTCGGAGCGGGAGGAAGGGAGCAGTTCTTC. It is translated as CASSLVGAGGREQFF.

The chain carries TRBV19 and TRBJ2-7, with a possible D match to TRBD1 (5 bases). V was shortened by 6 bases and J by 4 bases, with 16 bases between the two germline ends. The length of the CDR3 is 14 residues. Germline values: CDR1 LNHDA, CDR2 SQIVND (reference sequence). This CDR3 reads CASSPAPGLYEQYF. In DNA form, the CDR3 reads TGTGCCAGTAGCCCGGCCCCAGGGTTGTACGAGCAGTACTTC.

This clone was counted only a few times. The rearrangement uses TRBV7-2 and TRBJ2-1; 10 bases map to TRBD1. V shed 5 bases and J 4 bases; nucleotides not matched to a gene: 2. Per germline, CDR1 SGHTA and CDR2 FQGNSA. The CDR3 extends over 14 amino acids. This chain's CDR3 is CASSRTGGYNEQFF. CDR3 coding DNA: TGTGCCAGCAGCCGGACAGGGGGGTACAATGAGCAGTTCTTC. Complete variable domain (other parts from reference TRBV7-2 and TRBJ2-1): GAGVSQSPSNKVTEKGKDVELRCDPISGHTALYWYRQSLGQGLEFLIYFQGNSAPDKSGLPSDRFSAERTGGSVSTLTIQRTQQEDSAVYLCASSRTGGYNEQFFGPGTRLTVL.

This clone was counted only a few times. This chain uses TRBV27 with TRBJ2-2, with D possibly TRBD1 on 6 matching bases. Germline CDR1 MNHEY, CDR2 SMNVEV (reference sequence). The V end lost 5 bases, the J end lost 5 bases, and 15 bases lay between the germline ends. This CDR3 has 15 residues. CDR3 sequence reads: CASSPQGIPTGELFF. The CDR3 coding sequence is TGTGCCAGCAGTCCCCAGGGGATCCCTACCGGGGAGCTGTTTTTT.

J is TRBJ1-2 and V is TRBV2; possibly TRBD1 for D (6 bases). Between the trimmed V and J ends, which lost 6 bases and 4 bases, there was a span of 12 bases. The CDR3 has 13 amino acids. CDR1 and CDR2 (germline): SNHLY, FYNNEI. The chain's CDR3 is CASRGDTPYGYTF. The DNA of the CDR3 is TGTGCCAGCAGGGGGGACACTCCCTATGGCTACACCTTC.

V usage is TRBV4-3 and J usage is TRBJ2-1, with 9 bases identical to TRBD1. The CDR3 runs 16 residues. Unmatched junction bases numbered 7, after V lost 2 bases and J lost 5 bases. Germline CDR1 is LGHNA and CDR2 is YSLEER. DNA of the CDR3: TGCGCCAGCAGCCAACTAACAGGGGGCGTCAACAATGAGCAGTTCTTC. Its translation: CASSQLTGGVNNEQFF.

The rearrangement joins TRBV9 to TRBJ2-1; 12 positions agree with TRBD2. Per the germline V gene, CDR1 is SGDLS and CDR2 is YYNGEE. This CDR3 spans 16 amino acids. J gave up 5 bases and V 4 bases, and 7 bases lay outside the gene matches. The CDR3 loop is CASSPRTSGINNEQFF. In DNA, the CDR3 is TGTGCCAGCAGCCCCCGGACTAGCGGGATCAACAATGAGCAGTTCTTC.

The J gene is TRBJ2-7, the V gene TRBV4-3; TRBD2 matches at 11 bases. Germline V gene data show CDR1 as LGHNA and CDR2 as YSLEER. The V gene end was trimmed by 1 base and the J gene end by 4 bases; junction bases not matched to a gene: 6. This CDR3 has 16 amino acids. CDR3 region: CASSQGITSGGYEQYF. The CDR3 coding sequence is TGCGCCAGCAGCCAAGGTATAACTAGCGGGGGTTACGAGCAGTACTTC.

The rearrangement joins TRBV6-6 to TRBJ2-7, with 8 positions matching TRBD2. V gave up 9 bases and J gave up 7 bases; unmatched junction bases: 14. The length of the CDR3 is 14 residues. Germline-derived CDR1 and CDR2 are MNHNY and SVGAGI (reference sequence). In DNA, the CDR3 is TGTGCCAGTACCCTTTCTGGGCCGGGAGGGGAGCAGTACTTC. The encoded protein is CASTLSGPGGEQYF.

The V call is TRBV27, the J call TRBJ2-1, with 10 bases matching TRBD2. CDR1 is MNHEY and CDR2 is SMNVEV in the germline V gene (reference sequence). The CDR3 length is 14 residues. The ends lost 9 bases at V and 1 base at J; junction bases unmatched: 3. The CDR3 DNA follows: TGTGCCAGTGGACTAGCGGCATCCTACAATGAGCAGTTCTTC. Protein product: CASGLAASYNEQFF.

V and J are TRBV28 and TRBJ2-3; 7 bases are a match to TRBD1. This CDR3 has 14 residues. Germline trimming cut 5 bases from V and 4 bases from J; bases unmatched to any gene: 6. The germline CDR1 and CDR2 sequences are MDHEN and SYDVKM. The CDR3 DNA reads TGTGCCAGCAGTAGTAAGGGGGCGGCAGATACGCAGTATTTT. Translation: CASSSKGAADTQYF.

The J gene is TRBJ1-3, the V gene TRBV9, with D hard to call. Trimming stripped 4 bases from V and 0 bases from J, with 14 bases between. Germline loops: CDR1 SGDLS, CDR2 YYNGEE. The CDR3 totals 16 residues. The CDR3: CASSHGSGISGNTIYF. The CDR3 region has the DNA TGTGCCAGCAGCCACGGCTCGGGGATCTCTGGAAACACCATATATTTT.

The rearrangement joins TRBV3-1 (or the pseudogene TRBV3-2) to TRBJ2-3, with TRBD2 matching over 9 bases. This CDR3 contains 14 residues. Looked up from germline, CDR1 is LGHDT and CDR2 is YNNKEL (reference sequence). The J segment lost 4 bases and the V segment lost 5 bases, leaving 4 bases of the junction unmatched. CDR3 in DNA: TGTGCCAGCAGCAATAGCGGGAGTGCAGATACGCAGTATTTT. This codes for CASSNSGSADTQYF.

V and J are TRBV7-9 and TRBJ2-3; 12 bases align to TRBD2. Germline V gene data show CDR1 as SEHNR and CDR2 as FQNEAQ (reference sequence). There are 15 residues in the CDR3. Unmatched junction bases numbered 4, after V lost 5 bases and J lost 4 bases. CDR3 nucleotide sequence: TGTGCCAGCAGCGCTAGCGGGAGGGCAGCAGATACGCAGTATTTT. Its translation is CASSASGRAADTQYF. Full variable domain (rest looked up from reference TRBV7-9 and TRBJ2-3): DTGVSQNPRHKITKRGQNVTFRCDPISEHNRLYWYRQTLGQGPEFLTYFQNEAQLEKSRLLSDRFSAERPKGSFSTLEIQRTEQGDSAMYLCASSASGRAADTQYFGPGTRLTVL.

V and J are TRBV7-8 and TRBJ1-1; possibly TRBD1 for D (5 bases). Trimming shortened V by 6 bases and J by 3 bases, and 17 bases separated the two germline ends. CDR3 length: 15 amino acids. In germline, CDR1 is SGHVS, CDR2 FQNEAQ. CDR3 bases: TGTGCCAGCAGTCTTAGGTACCAAGGGGACACTGAAGCTTTCTTT. Translated, it gives CASSLRYQGDTEAFF.

This chain joins TRBV11-2 and TRBJ1-4, with D possibly TRBD1 on 6 matching bases. Germline V gene data show CDR1 as SGHAT and CDR2 as FQNNGV. Trimming stripped 1 base from V and 6 bases from J, with 9 bases between. The CDR3 is 14 residues long. CDR3 residues: CASSLGSGDEKLFF. CDR3 sequence (DNA): TGTGCCAGCAGCTTAGGGTCAGGGGATGAAAAACTGTTTTTT.

This chain links TRBV6-2 or TRBV6-3 with TRBJ2-3; unclear D gene. CDR1 and CDR2 from the germline V gene are MNHEY and SVGEGT. Trimming removed 3 bases at V and 0 bases at J, with 7 bases between. The CDR3 runs to 14 residues. The CDR3 nucleotides read TGTGCCAGCAGTTATTTCCTTAGCACAGATACGCAGTATTTT. Protein: CASSYFLSTDTQYF.

This clone was counted a few times. The gene calls are TRBV5-8 and TRBJ2-7, with unresolved D. The V gene lost 0 bases and the J gene lost 2 bases, with 9 bases spanning the gap. Germline CDR1 and CDR2: SGHTS and YDEGEE. The CDR3 loop spans 14 amino acids. The CDR3 loop is CASSLDGPTYEQYF. The CDR3 DNA reads TGTGCCAGCAGCTTGGATGGCCCAACCTACGAGCAGTACTTC. Complete variable domain (other parts from reference TRBV5-8 and TRBJ2-7): EAGVTQSPTHLIKTRGQQATLRCSPISGHTSVYWYQQALGLGLQFLLWYDEGEERNRGNFPPRFSGRQFPNYSSELNVNALELEDSALYLCASSLDGPTYEQYFGPGTRLTVT.

The chain carries TRBV19 and TRBJ2-7; 10 bases map to TRBD2. Trimming at V came to 5 bases and at J to 2 bases, leaving 9 bases not matched to a gene. This CDR3 has 16 amino acids. Germline V gene sequence: CDR1 LNHDA, CDR2 SQIVND (reference sequence). CDR3 protein: CASSLLAGANTYEQYF. The CDR3 DNA reads TGTGCCAGTAGTCTTCTAGCGGGAGCTAACACCTACGAGCAGTACTTC.

This clone turned up a few times. This rearrangement joins TRBV10-2 to TRBJ2-7; 11 nucleotides match TRBD1. V lost 8 bases, J lost 8 bases, and 14 bases stayed unmatched. CDR3 size: 15 residues. CDR1 is WSHSY, CDR2 SAAADI, per germline. CDR3 in amino acids: CASDGGTGGLGQQYF. CDR3 DNA sequence: TGCGCCAGCGACGGCGGGACAGGGGGACTTGGGCAGCAGTACTTC.